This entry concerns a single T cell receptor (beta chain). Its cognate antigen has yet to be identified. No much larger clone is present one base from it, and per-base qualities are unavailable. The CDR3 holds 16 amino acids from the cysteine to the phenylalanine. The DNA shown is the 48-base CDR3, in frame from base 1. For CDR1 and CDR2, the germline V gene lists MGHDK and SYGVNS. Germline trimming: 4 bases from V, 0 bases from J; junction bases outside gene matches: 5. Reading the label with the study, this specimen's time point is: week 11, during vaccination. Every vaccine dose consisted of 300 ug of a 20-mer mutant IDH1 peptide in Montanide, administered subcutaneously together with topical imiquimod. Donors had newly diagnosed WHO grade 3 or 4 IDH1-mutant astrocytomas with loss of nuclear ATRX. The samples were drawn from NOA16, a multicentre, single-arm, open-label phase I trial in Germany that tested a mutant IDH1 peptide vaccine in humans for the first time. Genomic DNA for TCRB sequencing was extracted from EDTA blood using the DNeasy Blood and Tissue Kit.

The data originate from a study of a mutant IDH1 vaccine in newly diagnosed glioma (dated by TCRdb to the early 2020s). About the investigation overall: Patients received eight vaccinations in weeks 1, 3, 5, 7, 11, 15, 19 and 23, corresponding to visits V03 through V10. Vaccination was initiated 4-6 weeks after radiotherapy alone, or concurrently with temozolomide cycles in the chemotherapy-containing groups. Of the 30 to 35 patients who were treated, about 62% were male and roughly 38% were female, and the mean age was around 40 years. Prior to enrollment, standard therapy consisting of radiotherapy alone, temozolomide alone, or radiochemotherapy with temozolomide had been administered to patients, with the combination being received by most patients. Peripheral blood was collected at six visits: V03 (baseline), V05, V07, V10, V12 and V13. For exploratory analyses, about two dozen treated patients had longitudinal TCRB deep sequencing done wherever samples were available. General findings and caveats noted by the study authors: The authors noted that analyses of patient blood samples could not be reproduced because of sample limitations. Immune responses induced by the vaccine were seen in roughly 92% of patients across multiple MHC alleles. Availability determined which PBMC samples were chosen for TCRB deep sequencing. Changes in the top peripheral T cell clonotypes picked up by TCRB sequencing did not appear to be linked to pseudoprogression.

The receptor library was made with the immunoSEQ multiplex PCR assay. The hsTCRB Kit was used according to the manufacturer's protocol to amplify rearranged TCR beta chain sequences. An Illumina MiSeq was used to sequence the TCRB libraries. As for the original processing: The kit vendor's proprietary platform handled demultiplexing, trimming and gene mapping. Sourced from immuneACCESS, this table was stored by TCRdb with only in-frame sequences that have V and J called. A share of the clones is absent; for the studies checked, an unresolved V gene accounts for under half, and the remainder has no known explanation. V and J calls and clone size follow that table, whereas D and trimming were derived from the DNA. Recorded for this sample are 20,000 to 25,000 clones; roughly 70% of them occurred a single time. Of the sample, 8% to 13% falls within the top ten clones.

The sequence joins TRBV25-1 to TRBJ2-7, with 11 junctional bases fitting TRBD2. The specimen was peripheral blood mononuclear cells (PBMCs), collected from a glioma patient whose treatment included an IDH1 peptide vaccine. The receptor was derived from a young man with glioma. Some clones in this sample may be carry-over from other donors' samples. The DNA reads TGTGCCAGCAGTGGGGATACTAGCGGGGGCTCCTACGAGCAGTACTTC. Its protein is CASSGDTSGGSYEQYF.